These 31 T cell receptor beta chains came from one sample sequenced in a study of T cells after yellow fever vaccination. One entry per CDR3 protein, called by TCRdb with MiXCR from the 5' RACE reads. The table shows hundreds of thousands of distinct CDR3 sequences, with 17% occurring only once. The sample in question was PBMCs, obtained about 5 days after the first yellow fever vaccination. The receptors stem from a man aged 18 to 30 who received the YFV17D yellow fever vaccine.

The rearrangement joins TRBV29-1 to TRBJ1-5; D remains ambiguous. The germline CDR1 and CDR2 sequences are SQVTM and ANQGSEA. This CDR3 spans 13 amino acids. V was trimmed by 6 bases and J by 3 bases, leaving 12 bases between them. DNA of the CDR3: TGCAGCGTGGGGATGACAAACAATCAGCCCCAGCATTTT. Its translation: CSVGMTNNQPQHF.

The V call is TRBV6-2 or TRBV6-3, the J call TRBJ2-3, with 7 bases lining up with TRBD2. J was trimmed by 6 bases and V by 7 bases; bases with no gene match: 4. Per the germline V gene, CDR1 is MNHEY and CDR2 is SVGEGT. The CDR3 has 12 amino acids. The CDR3 DNA reads TGTGCCAGCACCCCGCGGGGGGATACGCAGTATTTT. This translates into CASTPRGDTQYF.

The genes are TRBV5-1 and TRBJ2-1, with 7 bases that match TRBD1. Germline assignment: CDR1 SGHRS and CDR2 YFSETQ. CDR3 length equals 15 residues. The trim removed 4 bases at V and 0 bases at J, leaving 4 bases unmatched. For the CDR3, the DNA is TGCGCCAGCAGCCGGGACAGCATCTCCTACAATGAGCAGTTCTTC. It yields the protein CASSRDSISYNEQFF.

This clonotype has ten or more counts. V is TRBV7-9 and J is TRBJ1-5, with 7 bases lining up with TRBD1. The CDR3 sequence is 16 residues long. The junction had 9 bases not matched to a gene; V was cut back by 5 bases and J by 2 bases. Germline values: CDR1 SEHNR, CDR2 FQNEAQ (reference sequence). As DNA, the CDR3 is TGTGCCAGCAGCCCAGGGGGGACCGATGGCAATCAGCCCCAGCATTTT. Protein sequence: CASSPGGTDGNQPQHF.

This clonotype has just a few counts. The J gene is TRBJ2-7, the V gene TRBV5-6; tentative D call: TRBD1 (6 bases). Deletions cut 0 bases from V and 6 bases from J, with 22 bases between. The CDR3 totals 17 residues. The germline V gene has CDR1 SGHDT and CDR2 YYEEEE. CDR3 protein: CASSLVLAGDYMGEQYF. CDR3 DNA sequence: TGTGCCAGCAGCTTGGTGTTGGCAGGGGATTATATGGGCGAGCAGTACTTC.

This chain uses TRBV7-2 with TRBJ1-2; D possibly corresponds to TRBD1 (6 bases). The germline V gene encodes CDR1 SGHTA and CDR2 FQGNSA. The CDR3 is 16 residues long. Trimming removed 5 bases from V and 6 bases from J, with 22 bases in between. The CDR3 coding sequence is TGTGCCAGCAGCCTAGGAGTCGGGACAACGATACATGGCTACACCTTC. Its protein is CASSLGVGTTIHGYTF. Complete variable domain (other parts from reference TRBV7-2 and TRBJ1-2): GAGVSQSPSNKVTEKGKDVELRCDPISGHTALYWYRQSLGQGLEFLIYFQGNSAPDKSGLPSDRFSAERTGGSVSTLTIQRTQQEDSAVYLCASSLGVGTTIHGYTFGSGTRLTVV.

CDR3 residues: CASSLRGGPYNEQFF. As DNA, the CDR3 is TGTGCCAGCAGCTTAAGAGGGGGCCCCTACAATGAGCAGTTCTTC. The gene calls are TRBV7-9 and TRBJ2-1; 7 positions agree with TRBD1. V shed 2 bases and J 2 bases; nucleotides not matched to a gene: 3. Germline CDR1 and CDR2: SEHNR and FQNEAQ (reference sequence). The CDR3 spans 15 residues.

This clonotype was counted between two and nine times. The chain has TRBV6-4 and TRBJ2-1; D is ambiguous. The CDR3 loop spans 17 amino acids. Trimming stripped 2 bases from V and 2 bases from J, with 16 bases between. Per germline, CDR1 MRHNA and CDR2 SNTAGT. CDR3 amino acids: CASSDGVGEDPYNEQFF. For the CDR3, the DNA is TGTGCCAGCAGTGACGGGGTAGGCGAGGACCCCTACAATGAGCAGTTCTTC.

In its sample, this clonotype was seen a few times. V gene TRBV7-9 combines with J gene TRBJ1-2; D ambiguous. Trimming took 5 bases from V and 3 from J, leaving 10 bases between them. The V gene's germline CDR1 is SEHNR and CDR2 FQNEAQ (reference sequence). This CDR3 is 13 amino acids long. For the CDR3, the DNA is TGTGCCAGCAGCCCATCCCGAGACTATGGCTACACCTTC. This gives the protein CASSPSRDYGYTF.

The chain joins TRBV5-1 to TRBJ2-3; TRBD2 matches 11 bases. Trimming took 3 bases from V and 1 from J; bases not matched to a gene: 7. CDR1 is SGHRS, CDR2 YFSETQ, per germline. The CDR3 sequence is 17 residues long. This CDR3 reads CASSSIMTSGGTDTQYF. CDR3 DNA sequence: TGCGCCAGCAGCTCCATAATGACTAGCGGGGGCACAGATACGCAGTATTTT.

This sequence joins TRBV4-1 and TRBJ1-1; D might be TRBD1 (5 bases). Trimming pared 6 bases from V and 1 base from J, leaving 21 bases between. The CDR3 covers 17 residues. Germline loops: CDR1 MGHRA, CDR2 YSYEKL. The DNA of the CDR3 is TGCGCCAGCAGACCCAGGGTGACCCAGCGCGCGAACACTGAAGCTTTCTTT. The encoded protein is CASRPRVTQRANTEAFF.

This clonotype was seen a few times. CDR3 amino acids: CASSSGGSRNQPQHF. The CDR3 nucleotides are TGTGCCAGCAGTTCTGGAGGGAGTCGCAATCAGCCCCAGCATTTT. The gene calls are TRBV6-2 or TRBV6-3 and TRBJ1-5, with no clear D. The germline V gene encodes CDR1 MNHEY and CDR2 SVGEGT. V lost 4 bases to trimming and J lost 2 bases, with 12 bases between them. The CDR3 extends over 15 amino acids.

This clonotype was detected ten times or more. The V and J genes are TRBV20-1 and TRBJ1-1, with D possibly being TRBD1 (5 bases). Trimming cost V 1 base and J 0 bases, with 9 bases left between them. Germline V gene data show CDR1 as DFQATT and CDR2 as SNEGSKA (reference sequence). This CDR3 comprises 14 residues. CDR3 loop: CSARGGTVNTEAFF. The CDR3 coding sequence is TGCAGTGCTAGAGGGGGCACAGTGAACACTGAAGCTTTCTTT.

This clonotype was observed many times. The CDR3 DNA is TGTGCCAGCAGCCACGAAGAATTGGAGCAGTTCTTC. Its translation: CASSHEELEQFF. The gene calls are TRBV3-1 and TRBJ2-1; D unclear. The length of the CDR3 is 12 residues. Germline V CDR1 and CDR2: LGHDT, YNNKEL (reference sequence). V was clipped by 3 bases and J by 10 bases, with 10 bases between them.

This clonotype was counted a few times. The J gene is TRBJ2-2, the V gene TRBV7-7; D tentatively reads TRBD1 or TRBD2 (5 bases each). Trimming shortened V by 5 bases and J by 6 bases, and 19 bases separated the two germline ends. Germline CDR1 and CDR2: SSHAT and FNYEAQ (reference sequence). This CDR3 has 16 amino acids. In nucleotides, the CDR3 is TGTGCCAGCAGCACCCGGGACGGGGCCATATCCGGGGAGCTGTTTTTT. This gives the protein CASSTRDGAISGELFF. Based on the CDR3 plus reference TRBV7-7 and TRBJ2-2, the full variable domain is GAGVSQSPRYKVTKRGQDVTLRCDPISSHATLYWYQQALGQGPEFLTYFNYEAQPDKSGLPSDRFSAERPEGSISTLTIQRTEQRDSAMYRCASSTRDGAISGELFFGEGSRLTVL.

The chain has TRBV7-9 and TRBJ2-7; D gene unclear. Trimming cost V 3 bases and J 5 bases, with 8 bases left between them. CDR1 SEHNR and CDR2 FQNEAQ come from the germline V gene (reference sequence). This CDR3 has 12 residues. The chain's CDR3 is CASSLFFHEQYF. CDR3 DNA sequence: TGTGCCAGCAGCTTGTTTTTCCACGAGCAGTACTTC.

This clonotype was seen only a few times. J is TRBJ2-2 and V is TRBV6-5, with 7 bases lining up with TRBD1. The V and J ends lost 2 bases and 8 bases, in that order; junction bases with no gene match: 5. Germline V gene lookup returns CDR1 MNHEY and CDR2 SVGAGI. The CDR3 runs 14 residues. In nucleotides, the CDR3 is TGTGCCAGCAGTTACGACAGGGAAGATGGGGAGCTGTTTTTT. This translates into CASSYDREDGELFF.

The sample holds a few counts of this clonotype. J is TRBJ2-2 and V is TRBV7-9; perhaps TRBD2 as D (6 bases). The CDR3 has 16 residues. The V gene lost 1 base and the J gene lost 4 bases, with 13 bases spanning the gap. Germline CDR1 SEHNR, CDR2 FQNEAQ (reference sequence). In nucleotides, the CDR3 is TGTGCCAGCAGCTTAGGGTCCAAGGGACTCACCGGGGAGCTGTTTTTT. As protein: CASSLGSKGLTGELFF.

The chain has TRBV7-9 and TRBJ2-1, with 8 bases lining up with TRBD2. Per the germline V gene, CDR1 is SEHNR and CDR2 is FQNEAQ (reference sequence). V shed 7 bases, J shed 12 bases, and the junction held 17 bases outside the gene matches. There are 15 residues in the CDR3. The CDR3 is CASTLLWGAGAMQFF. The CDR3 region has the DNA TGTGCCAGCACCCTCCTCTGGGGAGCGGGGGCGATGCAGTTCTTC.

A few counts support this clonotype. The chain recombines TRBV14 with TRBJ1-1; TRBD1 matches 9 bases. The CDR3 extends over 16 amino acids. Germline CDR1 reads SGHDN; CDR2 reads FVKESK. V trimming: 4 bases; J trimming: 0 bases; junction bases outside the gene matches: 6. CDR3 residues: CASSRRTGALNTEAFF. Written as DNA, the CDR3 is TGTGCCAGCAGCCGCCGGACAGGGGCGTTGAACACTGAAGCTTTCTTT.

This clonotype came up a few times. This sequence joins TRBV4-3 and TRBJ1-5, with D maybe TRBD1 (5 bases). CDR1 LGHNA and CDR2 YSLEER come from the germline V gene. V lost 5 bases, J lost 6 bases, and 14 bases lay in between. CDR3 size: 14 residues. The DNA for the CDR3 is TGCGCCAGCAGCTTCCTCCAGGGCGTTCAGCCCCAGCATTTT. It encodes CASSFLQGVQPQHF.

The chain links TRBV7-2 to TRBJ2-5, with TRBD2 matching over 10 bases. CDR3 size: 15 residues. Losses at the gene ends were 2 bases for V and 4 bases for J; bases not matched to a gene: 4. Germline lookup yields CDR1 SGHTA and CDR2 FQGNSA. The CDR3 here is CASSLSGGATETQYF. The CDR3 DNA is TGTGCCAGCAGCTTAAGCGGGGGGGCCACAGAGACCCAGTACTTC.

This clonotype was found many times. The rearrangement joins TRBV7-3 to TRBJ1-1; TRBD1 is a possible D gene (6 bases). V gave up 4 bases and J gave up 9 bases, with 18 bases separating them. Germline loops: CDR1 SGHTA, CDR2 FQGTGA. The CDR3 spans 14 residues. The CDR3 is CASSSSGGADKAFF. Here the CDR3 DNA reads TGTGCCAGCAGCTCGTCTGGGGGGGCGGATAAAGCTTTCTTT.

This clonotype has just a few counts. The CDR3 here is CASRTSGGSDIQYF. The CDR3, as DNA: TGTGCCTCCAGGACTAGCGGGGGTAGCGACATTCAGTACTTC. This sequence joins TRBV12-3 or TRBV12-4 and TRBJ2-4, with TRBD2 identical over 13 bases. This CDR3 region has 14 residues. V lost 11 bases, J lost 8 bases, and 9 bases stayed unmatched.

The sample holds a few counts of this clonotype. The chain uses TRBV6-1 and TRBJ2-7; a weak D match, TRBD1 (6 bases). V was clipped by 7 bases and J by 4 bases, with 8 bases between them. CDR1 is MNHNS and CDR2 is SASEGT in the germline V gene. The CDR3 has 11 residues. This CDR3 reads CASTQGYEQYF. Written as DNA, the CDR3 is TGTGCCAGCACACAGGGTTACGAGCAGTACTTC.

A few counts support this clonotype. The rearrangement uses TRBV5-1 and TRBJ1-6; D gene unclear. The CDR3 runs to 16 residues. From germline, CDR1 is SGHRS and CDR2 YFSETQ. V lost 0 bases and J lost 6, with 13 bases in between. The CDR3 reads CASSLVSGIRNSPLHF. Here the CDR3 DNA reads TGCGCCAGCAGCTTGGTTTCGGGGATTCGTAATTCACCCCTCCACTTT. The full variable domain, its missing parts supplied by reference TRBV5-1 and TRBJ1-6, is KAGVTQTPRYLIKTRGQQVTLSCSPISGHRSVSWYQQTPGQGLQFLFEYFSETQRNKGNFPGRFSGRQFSNSRSEMNVSTLELGDSALYLCASSLVSGIRNSPLHFGNGTRLTVT.

The chain joins TRBV20-1 to TRBJ1-3; D is undetermined. The CDR3 runs 14 residues. Trimming pared 3 bases from V and 0 bases from J, leaving 9 bases between. From germline, CDR1 is DFQATT and CDR2 SNEGSKA (reference sequence). CDR3 residues: CSARVEGSGNTIYF. CDR3 DNA: TGCAGTGCTAGGGTCGAGGGCTCTGGAAACACCATATATTTT.

V gene TRBV3-1 combines with J gene TRBJ1-1; D call uncertain. This CDR3 is built from 15 residues. Germline loops: CDR1 LGHDT, CDR2 YNNKEL (reference sequence). V lost 0 bases and J lost 1, with 9 bases in between. CDR3 sequence: CASSQDVRPNTEAFF. In nucleotides, the CDR3 is TGTGCCAGCAGCCAAGATGTCAGGCCGAACACTGAAGCTTTCTTT.

Only a few counts were recorded for this clonotype. The chain recombines TRBV4-1 with TRBJ2-1; 8 nucleotides match TRBD2. V lost 3 bases to trimming and J lost 7 bases; unmatched junction nucleotides: 5. This CDR3 is 14 amino acids long. From germline, CDR1 is MGHRA and CDR2 YSYEKL. CDR3 nucleotides: TGCGCCAGCAGCCATGAGTTAGCGGGAAATGAGCAGTTCTTC. It translates to CASSHELAGNEQFF.

V gene TRBV3-1 combines with J gene TRBJ2-5; 11 nucleotides align to TRBD2. The CDR3 contains 16 residues. Germline CDR1 is LGHDT and CDR2 is YNNKEL (reference sequence). Trimming removed 4 bases from V and 0 bases from J; junction bases left unmatched: 4. The CDR3 spells CASSLETSGDQETQYF. The CDR3 nucleotides are TGTGCCAGCAGCCTAGAGACTAGCGGGGACCAAGAGACCCAGTACTTC.

This sequence joins TRBV11-3 and TRBJ2-5, with 7 bases identical to TRBD1. After removal of 4 bases from V and 2 bases from J, the junction contained 4 bases not matched to a gene. CDR1 is SGHNT, CDR2 YENEEA, per germline. The CDR3 totals 14 residues. CDR3 in DNA: TGTGCCAGCAGCTCAGGGACAGAGCAAGAGACCCAGTACTTC. Protein product: CASSSGTEQETQYF. The whole variable domain, filled in from reference TRBV11-3 and TRBJ2-5, reads EAGVVQSPRYKIIEKKQPVAFWCNPISGHNTLYWYLQNLGQGPELLIRYENEEAVDDSQLPKDRFSAERLKGVDSTLKIQPAELGDSAVYLCASSSGTEQETQYFGPGTRLLVL.